A single sample gave rise to the 21 T cell receptor beta chains below, sequenced in a study of T cell changes during pregnancy in multiple sclerosis. Generated by immunoSEQ multiplex PCR, the TCRdb table keeps only in-frame clones and is missing some. The table includes tens of thousands of clones, 75% to 95% detected once. The sequenced sample was peripheral blood, obtained before pregnancy. These receptors were taken from a female donor with multiple sclerosis, enrolled in a pregnancy study.

CDR3 sequence: CASSYLTETYMGYTF. The CDR3 DNA is TGTGCCAGCAGTTACCTGACAGAGACCTATATGGGCTACACCTTC. This rearrangement joins TRBV6-5 to TRBJ1-2, with a tentative D call TRBD1 (5 bases). Trimming took 2 bases from V and 8 from J, leaving 18 bases between them. The V gene's germline CDR1 is MNHEY and CDR2 SVGAGI. The CDR3 consists of 15 residues.

Only one count was recorded for this clone. The chain carries TRBV5-1 and TRBJ2-3; 7 nucleotides agree with TRBD2. Germline V lookup: CDR1 SGHRS, CDR2 YFSETQ. The CDR3 spans 16 residues. The junction had 10 bases not matched to a gene; V was cut back by 4 bases and J by 2 bases. CDR3 nucleotides: TGCGCCAGCAGCACGGCAGGGAGGGGACTCACAGATACGCAGTATTTT. It encodes CASSTAGRGLTDTQYF.

The chain combines TRBV7-2 with TRBJ1-2; 10 nucleotides agree with TRBD1. The CDR3 has 15 residues. Germline V gene data show CDR1 as SGHTA and CDR2 as FQGNSA. V was pared by 0 bases and J by 8 bases, with 6 bases of the junction left unmatched. The CDR3 loop is CASSLARDRGNGYTF. DNA of the CDR3: TGTGCCAGCAGCTTAGCCCGGGACAGGGGAAACGGCTACACCTTC.

The V call is TRBV9, the J call TRBJ1-6; perhaps TRBD1 as D (5 bases). Trimming left V 2 bases short and J 2 bases short, with 8 bases between. Germline CDR1 SGDLS, CDR2 YYNGEE. CDR3 size: 15 residues. CDR3 sequence: CASSVGGAYNSPLHF. The CDR3 nucleotides are TGTGCCAGCAGCGTTGGGGGGGCCTATAATTCACCCCTCCACTTT.

The J gene is TRBJ1-3, the V gene TRBV7-2, with 10 nucleotides matching TRBD1. Germline-derived CDR1 and CDR2 are SGHTA and FQGNSA. The CDR3 spans 16 residues. V lost 1 base, J lost 5 bases, and 5 bases stayed unmatched. The CDR3 DNA reads as TGTGCCAGCAGCTTAGAGTGGACAGGGGGGAGAAACACCATATATTTT. Its protein is CASSLEWTGGRNTIYF.

The rearrangement joins TRBV6-5 to TRBJ2-5; 7 bases are shared with TRBD2. CDR1 and CDR2 (germline): MNHEY, SVGAGI. The CDR3 covers 15 residues. V lost 6 bases and J lost 0; bases outside the gene matches: 7. The CDR3 is CASRSGANNQETQYF. CDR3 in DNA: TGTGCCAGCAGGAGCGGGGCCAATAACCAAGAGACCCAGTACTTC.

The V and J genes are TRBV27 and TRBJ2-7, with TRBD2 as a possible D gene (5 bases). CDR3 length: 11 amino acids. Germline V gene data show CDR1 as MNHEY and CDR2 as SMNVEV (reference sequence). With 4 bases removed from V and 6 bases from J, the gap between germline ends came to 7 bases. The CDR3: CASSSGIEQYF. In DNA form, the CDR3 reads TGTGCCAGCAGTTCGGGGATCGAGCAGTACTTC.

The chain uses TRBV21-1 and TRBJ2-7; the table's D call TRBD2 went unverified against the DNA. TRBV21-1 is a known pseudogene. The CDR3 runs to 15 residues. Here the CDR3 DNA reads TGTGCCAGCACCACTCCGGGGTCTAGCTCCTACGAGCAGTACTTC. Its protein is CASTTPGSSSYEQYF.

The chain has TRBV7-2 and TRBJ2-1; 8 nucleotides align to TRBD2. In germline, CDR1 is SGHTA, CDR2 FQGNSA. Trimming removed 0 bases from V and 0 bases from J; junction bases left unmatched: 1. This CDR3 contains 16 residues. CDR3 nucleotide sequence: TGTGCCAGCAGCTTAGCCGGGACTAGCTCCTACAATGAGCAGTTCTTC. The encoded protein is CASSLAGTSSYNEQFF.

V is TRBV7-2 and J is TRBJ2-7; D is perhaps TRBD2 (6 bases). The CDR3 runs 12 residues. Germline V lookup: CDR1 SGHTA, CDR2 FQGNSA. Trimming took 1 base from V and 7 from J, leaving 8 bases between them. The CDR3 here is CASSLGDFEQYF. The CDR3 bases are TGTGCCAGCAGCTTAGGGGACTTTGAGCAGTACTTC. Based on the CDR3 plus reference TRBV7-2 and TRBJ2-7, the full variable domain is GAGVSQSPSNKVTEKGKDVELRCDPISGHTALYWYRQSLGQGLEFLIYFQGNSAPDKSGLPSDRFSAERTGGSVSTLTIQRTQQEDSAVYLCASSLGDFEQYFGPGTRLTVT.

The chain joins TRBV27 to TRBJ2-3; a possible D gene is TRBD2 (5 bases). The germline V gene encodes CDR1 MNHEY and CDR2 SMNVEV (reference sequence). V gave up 4 bases and J gave up 1 base, with 12 bases separating them. CDR3 length: 15 residues. The CDR3 coding sequence is TGTGCCAGCAGTTGGGAGTGGTTGGGCACAGATACGCAGTATTTT. Its protein product is CASSWEWLGTDTQYF.

This sequence joins TRBV5-1 and TRBJ2-3; no clear D. V shed 0 bases and J shed 3 bases, with 11 bases lying between them. The CDR3 runs 15 residues. CDR1 is SGHRS and CDR2 is YFSETQ in the germline V gene. The CDR3 is CASSLVAVRTDTQYF. CDR3 in DNA: TGCGCCAGCAGCTTGGTGGCCGTACGAACAGATACGCAGTATTTT.

The chain employs TRBV29-1 and TRBJ2-3, with a weak D call TRBD2 (6 bases). CDR1 and CDR2 from the germline V gene are SQVTM and ANQGSEA. This CDR3 has 13 residues. V was clipped by 4 bases and J by 0 bases, with 8 bases between them. CDR3: CSVAGVSTDTQYF. The CDR3 region has the DNA TGCAGCGTTGCGGGGGTTAGCACAGATACGCAGTATTTT.

This rearrangement joins TRBV5-8 to TRBJ1-1, with unresolved D. This CDR3 is built from 17 residues. Looked up from germline, CDR1 is SGHTS and CDR2 is YDEGEE. The V end lost 4 bases, the J end lost 0 bases, and 19 bases lay between the germline ends. CDR3 nucleotides: TGTGCCAGCAGCGTAGGAACGCGGGTGAATATGAACACTGAAGCTTTCTTT. Translation: CASSVGTRVNMNTEAFF. The whole variable domain, filled in from reference TRBV5-8 and TRBJ1-1, reads EAGVTQSPTHLIKTRGQQATLRCSPISGHTSVYWYQQALGLGLQFLLWYDEGEERNRGNFPPRFSGRQFPNYSSELNVNALELEDSALYLCASSVGTRVNMNTEAFFGQGTRLTVV.

J is TRBJ1-3 and V is TRBV2, with D unclear. CDR1 is SNHLY and CDR2 is FYNNEI in the germline V gene. Trimming pared 1 base from V and 0 bases from J, leaving 7 bases between. The CDR3 totals 15 residues. DNA for the CDR3: TGTGCCAGCAGTGAAGATAGCTACTCTGGAAACACCATATATTTT. Protein sequence: CASSEDSYSGNTIYF.

In its sample, this clone was seen a few times. This chain links TRBV11-2 with TRBJ1-6; D unresolved. The CDR3 is 15 amino acids. Germline loops: CDR1 SGHAT, CDR2 FQNNGV. V was trimmed by 1 base and J by 13 bases, leaving 17 bases between them. CDR3 protein: CASSLVPGLQSPLHF. CDR3 nucleotide sequence: TGTGCCAGCAGCTTAGTCCCGGGGTTGCAATCGCCCCTCCACTTT.

This clone appeared a single time. The chain combines TRBV9 with TRBJ2-1, with TRBD2 matching 7 bases. CDR3 length: 16 amino acids. The junction had 6 bases not matched to a gene; V was cut back by 0 bases and J by 3 bases. Germline lookup yields CDR1 SGDLS and CDR2 YYNGEE. CDR3 sequence (DNA): TGTGCCAGCAGCGTAGACCGGGACTACATCTACAATGAGCAGTTCTTC. This sequence encodes CASSVDRDYIYNEQFF.

V usage is TRBV2 and J usage is TRBJ2-7; unclear D gene. V was cut by 5 bases and J by 0 bases, with 11 bases left in between. The CDR3 is made up of 14 amino acids. CDR1 SNHLY and CDR2 FYNNEI come from the germline V gene. This CDR3 is CASSSRISSYEQYF. DNA for the CDR3: TGTGCCAGCAGTTCCAGGATTTCCTCCTACGAGCAGTACTTC.

The chain combines TRBV18 with TRBJ1-6, with 7 bases matching TRBD1. This CDR3 has 17 amino acids. Looked up from germline, CDR1 is KGHSH and CDR2 is LQKENI. V lost 2 bases to trimming and J lost 5 bases; unmatched junction nucleotides: 9. The CDR3 nucleotides read TGTGCCAGCTCACCAACCTCGGGACAGACTAATAATTCACCCCTCCACTTT. Its protein is CASSPTSGQTNNSPLHF.

The rearrangement joins TRBV5-4 to TRBJ2-3; D call uncertain. V lost 2 bases to trimming and J lost 1 base, with 5 bases between them. The CDR3 extends over 13 amino acids. Per germline, CDR1 SGHNT and CDR2 YYREEE (reference sequence). This CDR3 reads CASSFPGTDTQYF. CDR3 in DNA: TGTGCCAGCAGCTTTCCGGGCACAGATACGCAGTATTTT.

In the case of this clone: The DNA is omitted, as the CDR3 cannot be located on it reliably, and the CDR3 follows TCRdb's listing. V gene TRBV6-5 combines with J gene TRBJ2-5; the table's TRBD1 call for D was not verified on the DNA. The CDR3 length is 16 residues, termini included. Germline CDR1 reads MNHEY; CDR2 reads SVGAGI. The CDR3 spells CASSSSGQRYQETQYF.